The rows below give T cell receptor beta chains drawn from one sample of a study of early T cells in non-severe SARS-CoV-2 infection. Each CDR3 protein is one row after TCRdb ran MiXCR on the 5' RACE reads. The table lists roughly 70,000 distinct CDR3 sequences, about 12% of them singletons. Sequencing was carried out using whole blood. Source of these receptors: an adult who was a healthcare worker with PCR-confirmed SARS-CoV-2 infection or an uninfected control (not recorded which). Both conserved end residues are part of each CDR3. The order of the fields is J gene, clone size, V gene, D gene, CDR3 DNA, CDR3 protein. The D gene is left open where the match is weak. Not every row has a clone size; where given, it reads once, few, many or a size class.

J: TRBJ2-1; size: -; V: TRBV12-3/TRBV12-4; D: -; DNA: TGTGCCAGCAGCCGAATGGGGAGCTCCTACAATGAGCAGTTCTTC; CDR3: CASSRMGSSYNEQFF
J: TRBJ2-6; size: -; V: TRBV5-1; D: -; DNA: TGCGCCAGCAGCTGGCAGGGGACTGGGGCCAACGTCCTGACTTTC; CDR3: CASSWQGTGANVLTF
J: TRBJ2-1; size: few; V: TRBV5-6; D: -; DNA: TGTGCCAGCAGCTTACTCCTGACTGGCAATGAGCAGTTCTTC; CDR3: CASSLLLTGNEQFF
J: TRBJ1-1; size: -; V: TRBV20-1; D: -; DNA: TGCAGTGCTAGCCCGTCGAACACTGAAGCTTTCTTT; CDR3: CSASPSNTEAFF
J: TRBJ2-4; size: -; V: TRBV7-9; D: TRBD2; DNA: TGTGCCAGCAGCTTTTGGGGAGGGCCCAAAAACATTCAGTACTTC; CDR3: CASSFWGGPKNIQYF
J: TRBJ1-1; size: many; V: TRBV5-1; D: TRBD1; DNA: TGCGCCAGCAGACAGACCACAGGGGAGGGTACTGAAGCTTTCTTT; CDR3: CASRQTTGEGTEAFF
J: TRBJ1-1; size: -; V: TRBV28; D: -; DNA: TGTGCCAGCAGTTTAAGTAGGTCCTTTGAAGCTTTCTTT; CDR3: CASSLSRSFEAFF
J: TRBJ1-1; size: -; V: TRBV7-2; D: -; DNA: TGTGCCAGCAGCTTAGTAGGGCGTGGGAAAAGCACTGAAGCTTTCTTT; CDR3: CASSLVGRGKSTEAFF
J: TRBJ2-1; size: few; V: TRBV7-9; D: TRBD2; DNA: TGTGCCAGCAGCTCGATAGCGGGAGGGACGTCCAATGAGCAGTTCTTC; CDR3: CASSSIAGGTSNEQFF
J: TRBJ2-3; size: -; V: TRBV4-1; D: TRBD1; DNA: TGCGCCAGCAGTCAATTCGGGACAGGGACATTAGCAGATACGCAGTATTTT; CDR3: CASSQFGTGTLADTQYF
J: TRBJ1-1; size: -; V: TRBV12-3/TRBV12-4; D: -; DNA: TGTGCCAGCACCACCCCAGGGAGAGCCACTGAAGCTTTCTTT; CDR3: CASTTPGRATEAFF
J: TRBJ2-7; size: many; V: TRBV7-2; D: -; DNA: TGTGCCAGCAGCCCAACAGGTCCCTACGAGCAGTACTTC; CDR3: CASSPTGPYEQYF
J: TRBJ2-7; size: few; V: TRBV7-2; D: -; DNA: TGTGCCAGCAGCTTAGTTCGGGGGCAGGGGTACTACGAGCAGTACTTC; CDR3: CASSLVRGQGYYEQYF
J: TRBJ2-1; size: few; V: TRBV18; D: -; DNA: TGTGCCAGCTCAGCCTTGGGGGGCCAGGTTTACAATGAGCAGTTCTTC; CDR3: CASSALGGQVYNEQFF
J: TRBJ2-3; size: -; V: TRBV20-1; D: -; DNA: TGCAGTGCTAGGGACGGCGACACAGATACGCAGTATTTT; CDR3: CSARDGDTDTQYF
J: TRBJ2-4; size: few; V: TRBV20-1; D: -; DNA: TGCAGTGCTAGAATGGGGGATAAAAACATTCAGTACTTC; CDR3: CSARMGDKNIQYF
J: TRBJ2-5; size: -; V: TRBV20-1; D: TRBD2; DNA: TGCAGTGCTGCAGGGTGGACTAGCGTGGAGACCCAGTACTTC; CDR3: CSAAGWTSVETQYF
J: TRBJ2-3; size: few; V: TRBV5-1; D: -; DNA: TGCGCCAGCAGCCCGACGAAACGGGGATCCACAGATACGCAGTATTTT; CDR3: CASSPTKRGSTDTQYF
J: TRBJ2-3; size: -; V: TRBV7-2; D: TRBD2; DNA: TGTGCCAGCAGCGTTAGCGGGGTTAGCACAGATACGCAGTATTTT; CDR3: CASSVSGVSTDTQYF
J: TRBJ2-3; size: -; V: TRBV6-2/TRBV6-3; D: TRBD2; DNA: TGTGCCAGCAGTCCCGGGACTAGCGGGAGGAATACAGATACGCAGTATTTT; CDR3: CASSPGTSGRNTDTQYF
J: TRBJ2-5; size: many; V: TRBV9; D: -; DNA: TGTGCCAGCAGAAGGGCGAGCTCCCACGAGACCCAGTACTTC; CDR3: CASRRASSHETQYF
J: TRBJ1-1; size: many; V: TRBV30; D: -; DNA: TGTGCCTGGCTGACGTCGATGAACACTGAAGCTTTCTTT; CDR3: CAWLTSMNTEAFF
J: TRBJ2-7; size: -; V: TRBV29-1; D: TRBD2; DNA: TGCAGCGTTGAAGACCTCCCCCCTACGGGAGGGCCGGGGGAGCAGTACTTC; CDR3: CSVEDLPPTGGPGEQYF
J: TRBJ1-2; size: -; V: TRBV12-3/TRBV12-4; D: -; DNA: TGTGCCAGCAGCCCCCGAACTTCGTTCCATGGCTACACCTTC; CDR3: CASSPRTSFHGYTF